The rows below give T cell receptor beta chains drawn from one sample of a study of T cell repertoires in cytomegalovirus infection. No antigens are known for them. TCRdb itself ran the reads through MiXCR, one entry per CDR3 protein. The repertoire holds under 350,000 distinct CDR3 sequences, with about 20% as singletons. Here the sequenced sample was cultured PBMCs, taken from culture after CMV antigen stimulation. These receptors came from a human donor in good health (CMV status not recorded). Some clones in this sample may be carry-over from other donors' samples. The CDR3 runs from the conserved cysteine through the conserved F or W. The order of the fields is D gene, J gene, clone size, V gene, CDR3 protein, CDR3 DNA. A D gene is named only where the DNA matches it firmly. A row's size may be missing; if present it is once, few, many or a size class.

d_call: .; j_call: TRBJ2-1; clone_size: .; v_call: TRBV10-3; cdr3_aa: CAISGAVSSYNEQFF; cdr3_nt: TGTGCCATCAGTGGTGCGGTAAGCTCCTACAATGAGCAGTTCTTC
d_call: .; j_call: TRBJ1-4; clone_size: .; v_call: TRBV6-1; cdr3_aa: CASTYGQGTTNEKLFF; cdr3_nt: TGTGCCAGCACCTACGGGCAGGGGACAACTAATGAAAAACTGTTTTTT
d_call: .; j_call: TRBJ2-3; clone_size: .; v_call: TRBV20-1; cdr3_aa: CSVWSSLTDTQYF; cdr3_nt: TGCAGTGTGTGGAGCAGCCTCACAGATACGCAGTATTTT
d_call: TRBD1; j_call: TRBJ2-3; clone_size: .; v_call: TRBV29-1; cdr3_aa: CSVDPGQQTDTQYF; cdr3_nt: TGCAGCGTTGATCCGGGACAGCAAACAGATACGCAGTATTTT
d_call: TRBD1; j_call: TRBJ1-1; clone_size: .; v_call: TRBV12-3/TRBV12-4; cdr3_aa: CASSDEARGLTEAFF; cdr3_nt: TGTGCCAGCAGTGACGAGGCCAGGGGGCTTACTGAAGCTTTCTTT
d_call: .; j_call: TRBJ1-2; clone_size: once; v_call: TRBV12-5; cdr3_aa: CASGLVPDVNGYTF; cdr3_nt: TGTGCTAGTGGTTTGGTACCCGACGTCAATGGCTACACCTTC
d_call: .; j_call: TRBJ1-1; clone_size: .; v_call: TRBV2; cdr3_aa: CASTRRGNTEAFF; cdr3_nt: TGTGCCAGCACCCGTAGGGGGAACACTGAAGCTTTCTTT
d_call: .; j_call: TRBJ2-3; clone_size: many; v_call: TRBV7-2; cdr3_aa: CASSPVAGGADTQYF; cdr3_nt: TGTGCCAGCAGCCCAGTGGCGGGTGGGGCAGATACGCAGTATTTT
d_call: TRBD1; j_call: TRBJ2-6; clone_size: .; v_call: TRBV29-1; cdr3_aa: CSVEGTGGRAGANVLTF; cdr3_nt: TGCAGCGTTGAAGGGACAGGGGGCAGGGCTGGGGCCAACGTCCTGACTTTC
d_call: .; j_call: TRBJ1-2; clone_size: many; v_call: TRBV14; cdr3_aa: CASSQGVTGFYGYTF; cdr3_nt: TGTGCCAGCAGCCAAGGGGTGACAGGCTTTTATGGCTACACCTTC
d_call: .; j_call: TRBJ2-2; clone_size: .; v_call: TRBV4-3; cdr3_aa: CASSQDHRSGELFF; cdr3_nt: TGCGCCAGCAGCCAAGATCATCGTTCCGGGGAGCTGTTTTTT
d_call: TRBD1; j_call: TRBJ1-6; clone_size: .; v_call: TRBV12-3/TRBV12-4; cdr3_aa: CASTGTGVKNSPLHF; cdr3_nt: TGTGCCAGCACTGGGACAGGTGTGAAGAATTCACCCCTCCACTTT
d_call: .; j_call: TRBJ1-5; clone_size: .; v_call: TRBV6-6; cdr3_aa: CASSYPSYGRGDSNQPQHF; cdr3_nt: TGTGCCAGCAGTTACCCTTCCTACGGGCGAGGGGATAGCAATCAGCCCCAGCATTTT
d_call: TRBD2; j_call: TRBJ2-2; clone_size: few; v_call: TRBV5-1; cdr3_aa: CASSIDGRATGELFF; cdr3_nt: TGCGCCAGCAGCATAGACGGGAGGGCCACCGGGGAGCTGTTTTTT
d_call: .; j_call: TRBJ1-4; clone_size: once; v_call: TRBV30; cdr3_aa: CAWMAGDEKLFF; cdr3_nt: TGTGCCTGGATGGCAGGGGATGAAAAACTGTTTTTT
d_call: .; j_call: TRBJ1-6; clone_size: few; v_call: TRBV7-2; cdr3_aa: CASSPRGGAHSPLHF; cdr3_nt: TGTGCCAGCAGCCCTAGAGGGGGGGCGCATTCACCCCTCCACTTT
d_call: .; j_call: TRBJ2-1; clone_size: .; v_call: TRBV11-2; cdr3_aa: CASNQLHRTEQFF; cdr3_nt: TGTGCCAGCAACCAACTACACAGGACTGAGCAGTTCTTC
d_call: .; j_call: TRBJ2-5; clone_size: few; v_call: TRBV12-3/TRBV12-4; cdr3_aa: CASSLVGGARRETQYF; cdr3_nt: TGTGCCAGCAGTTTAGTAGGGGGGGCTCGTCGAGAGACCCAGTACTTC